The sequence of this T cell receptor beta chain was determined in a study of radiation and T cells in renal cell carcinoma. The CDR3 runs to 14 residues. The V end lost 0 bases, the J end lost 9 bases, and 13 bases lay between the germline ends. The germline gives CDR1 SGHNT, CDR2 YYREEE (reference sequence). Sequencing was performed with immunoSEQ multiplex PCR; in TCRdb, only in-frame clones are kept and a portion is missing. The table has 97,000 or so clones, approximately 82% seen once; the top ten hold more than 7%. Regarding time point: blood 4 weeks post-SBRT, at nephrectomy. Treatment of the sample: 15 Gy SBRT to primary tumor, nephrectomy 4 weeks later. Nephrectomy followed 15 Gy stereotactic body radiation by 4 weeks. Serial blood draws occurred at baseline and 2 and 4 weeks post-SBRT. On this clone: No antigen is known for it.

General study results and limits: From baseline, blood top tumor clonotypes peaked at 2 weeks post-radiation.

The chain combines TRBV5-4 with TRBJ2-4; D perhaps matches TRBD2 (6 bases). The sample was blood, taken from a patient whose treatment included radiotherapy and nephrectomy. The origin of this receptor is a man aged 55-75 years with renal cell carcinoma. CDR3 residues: CASSLEASVGIQYF. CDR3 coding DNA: TGTGCCAGCAGCTTGGAGGCTAGCGTTGGCATTCAGTACTTC.